The 10 T cell receptor beta chains below come from one sample, sequenced in a study of T cells after yellow fever vaccination (dated by TCRdb to between 2019 and 2020). Library generation was performed with 5' RACE. The sample was run on an Illumina NovaSeq 6000. TCRdb took the public reads, trimmed them with fastp at Q25, ran MiXCR for clone calling and kept in-frame beta chains. Rows with a matching CDR3 protein are joined into one entry that keeps the most common DNA and genes. The sample has 95,000 to 100,000 distinct CDR3 sequences on record, under 7% of them singletons. Roughly 41% of the sample goes to the ten largest clones. The sample's treatment or condition, from its label and the paper: live attenuated yellow fever vaccine strain. The specimen comprised CD8+ T cells sorted from PBMCs, sampled 10 days after the yellow fever booster vaccination. These TCRs come from a man younger than 35 who received the YFV17D yellow fever vaccine.

This chain joins TRBV6-6 and TRBJ1-1; D gene unclear. Trimming took off 4 bases at V and 1 base at J, with 10 bases between the two ends. This CDR3 spans 14 amino acids. Germline V CDR1 and CDR2: MNHNY, SVGAGI (reference sequence). This CDR3 is CASSLAIRNTEAFF. DNA for the CDR3: TGTGCCAGCAGTTTAGCTATTCGGAACACTGAAGCTTTCTTT.

The J gene is TRBJ1-5, the V gene TRBV20-1; D is unclear. V lost 0 bases to trimming and J lost 5 bases, with 11 bases between them. CDR1 is DFQATT and CDR2 is SNEGSKA in the germline V gene (reference sequence). This CDR3 is 14 amino acids long. The CDR3 loop is CSARDVAADQPQHF. CDR3 coding DNA: TGCAGTGCTAGAGATGTAGCTGCTGATCAGCCCCAGCATTTT.

This clonotype appeared a few times. V gene TRBV28 combines with J gene TRBJ1-5; no reliable D call. Germline assignment: CDR1 MDHEN and CDR2 SYDVKM. Trimming took 1 base from V and 7 from J, leaving 5 bases between them. There are 12 residues in the CDR3. The CDR3 is CASSLYRQPQHF. As DNA, the CDR3 is TGTGCCAGCAGTTTATATAGACAGCCCCAGCATTTT.

This clonotype was seen more than once but under ten times. DNA of the CDR3: TGCAGTGCAAAGGACCGGTCCTACGAGCAGTACTTC. Translated, it gives CSAKDRSYEQYF. The J gene is TRBJ2-7, the V gene TRBV20-1; D gene uncertain. Germline V lookup: CDR1 DFQATT, CDR2 SNEGSKA (reference sequence). The CDR3 is 12 residues long. The V end lost 6 bases, the J end lost 1 base, and 10 bases lay between the germline ends.

This clonotype was seen repeatedly, ten times or more. The chain links TRBV10-3 to TRBJ2-2, with D uncertain. The CDR3 length is 15 residues. Germline assignment: CDR1 ENHRY and CDR2 SYGVKD. Trimming pared 2 bases from V and 0 bases from J, leaving 7 bases between. The chain's CDR3 is CAISEMTTNTGELFF. CDR3 DNA sequence: TGTGCCATCAGTGAGATGACAACGAACACCGGGGAGCTGTTTTTT.

This clonotype was counted many times. V and J are TRBV2 and TRBJ2-1, with D unclear. The CDR3 has 12 residues. Trimming removed 5 bases from V and 12 bases from J, with 14 bases in between. Germline lookup yields CDR1 SNHLY and CDR2 FYNNEI. The CDR3 region is CASSSSDVGQFF. The CDR3 nucleotides are TGTGCCAGCAGTTCGTCGGACGTAGGGCAGTTCTTC.

There are many counts of this clonotype. The V gene is TRBV18, the J gene TRBJ2-5; TRBD1 matches at 8 bases. CDR1 and CDR2 (germline): KGHSH, LQKENI. Trimming took 2 bases from V and 3 from J; bases not matched to a gene: 5. The CDR3 runs 15 residues. In nucleotides, the CDR3 is TGTGCCAGCTCACCAAGGACAGGGCTTGAAGAGACCCAGTACTTC. Translation: CASSPRTGLEETQYF.

Relative to its sample, this clonotype is medium-sized. The V call is TRBV12-3 or TRBV12-4, the J call TRBJ2-3, with a weak D call TRBD2 (7 bases). The CDR3 extends over 15 amino acids. With 1 base removed from V and 11 bases from J, the gap between germline ends came to 19 bases. The CDR3 region has the DNA TGTGCCAGCAGTTTAGGGGGGGGCGACCACCTCGGGCAGTATTTT. This codes for CASSLGGGDHLGQYF.

This clonotype was recorded a few times. The chain has TRBV2 and TRBJ2-1; D is uncertain. This CDR3 has 14 amino acids. Between the trimmed V and J ends, which lost 3 bases and 1 base, there was a span of 7 bases. Germline assignment: CDR1 SNHLY and CDR2 FYNNEI. CDR3 residues: CASSEEPSYNEQFF. DNA for the CDR3: TGTGCCAGCAGTGAGGAACCTTCCTACAATGAGCAGTTCTTC.

The V and J genes are TRBV7-9 and TRBJ1-5, with TRBD1 identical over 7 bases. The germline V gene has CDR1 SEHNR and CDR2 FQNEAQ (reference sequence). The trim removed 2 bases at V and 6 bases at J, leaving 1 base unmatched. The CDR3 runs 13 residues. The CDR3 DNA reads as TGTGCCAGCAGCTTAACAGGGGTTCAGCCCCAGCATTTT. Residues: CASSLTGVQPQHF.